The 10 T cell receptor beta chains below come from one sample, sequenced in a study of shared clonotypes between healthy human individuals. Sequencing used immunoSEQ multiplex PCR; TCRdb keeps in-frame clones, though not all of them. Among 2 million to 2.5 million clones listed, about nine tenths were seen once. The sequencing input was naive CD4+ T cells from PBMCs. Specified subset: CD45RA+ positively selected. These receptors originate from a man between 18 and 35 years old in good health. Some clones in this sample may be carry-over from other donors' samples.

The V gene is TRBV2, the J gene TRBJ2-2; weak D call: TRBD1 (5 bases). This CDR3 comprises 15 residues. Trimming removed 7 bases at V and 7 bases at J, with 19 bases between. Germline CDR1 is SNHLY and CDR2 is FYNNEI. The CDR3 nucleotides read TGTGCCAGCAAATGGACATTTGGAATGGGCGGGGAGCTGTTTTTT. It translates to CASKWTFGMGGELFF.

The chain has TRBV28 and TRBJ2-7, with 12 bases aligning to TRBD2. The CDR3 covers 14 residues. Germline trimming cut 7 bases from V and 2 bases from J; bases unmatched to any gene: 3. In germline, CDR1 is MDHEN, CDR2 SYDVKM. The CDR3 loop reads CASIGLAGTYEQYF. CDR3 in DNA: TGTGCCAGCATCGGACTAGCGGGAACCTACGAGCAGTACTTC.

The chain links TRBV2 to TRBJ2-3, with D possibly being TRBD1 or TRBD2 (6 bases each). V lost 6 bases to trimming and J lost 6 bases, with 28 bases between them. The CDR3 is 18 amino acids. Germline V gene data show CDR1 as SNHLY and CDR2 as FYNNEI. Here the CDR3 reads CASRTGSPRLGGLDTQYF. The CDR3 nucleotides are TGTGCCAGCAGAACCGGGTCCCCCCGACTAGGGGGGTTGGATACGCAGTATTTT.

The CDR3 coding sequence is TGTGCCAGCAGCTCCCGAGGGGGGGAGCGCGGGTCTGAAGCTTTCTTT. This sequence encodes CASSSRGGERGSEAFF. This chain links TRBV7-3 with TRBJ1-1; a possible D gene is TRBD1 (6 bases). Trimming pared 4 bases from V and 6 bases from J, leaving 21 bases between. The germline gives CDR1 SGHTA, CDR2 FQGTGA. The CDR3 runs to 16 residues.

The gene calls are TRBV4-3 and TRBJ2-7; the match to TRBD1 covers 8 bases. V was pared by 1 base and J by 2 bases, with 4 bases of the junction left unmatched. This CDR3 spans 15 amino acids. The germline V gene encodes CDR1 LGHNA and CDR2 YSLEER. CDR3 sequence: CASSQVGQGAYEQYF. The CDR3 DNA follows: TGCGCCAGCAGCCAAGTAGGACAGGGAGCCTACGAGCAGTACTTC.

CDR3 bases: TGTGCCAGCATCAACAGCTTAACTAATGAAAAACTGTTTTTT. This translates into CASINSLTNEKLFF. The V and J genes are TRBV28 and TRBJ1-4; D unclear. The germline gives CDR1 MDHEN, CDR2 SYDVKM. This CDR3 comprises 14 residues. V lost 7 bases, J lost 1 base, and 10 bases lay in between.

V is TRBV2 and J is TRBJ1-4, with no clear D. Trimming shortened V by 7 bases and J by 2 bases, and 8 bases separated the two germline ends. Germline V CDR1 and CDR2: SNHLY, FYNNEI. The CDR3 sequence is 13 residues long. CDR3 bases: TGTGCCAGCACTGTAATGACTAATGAAAAACTGTTTTTT. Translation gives CASTVMTNEKLFF.

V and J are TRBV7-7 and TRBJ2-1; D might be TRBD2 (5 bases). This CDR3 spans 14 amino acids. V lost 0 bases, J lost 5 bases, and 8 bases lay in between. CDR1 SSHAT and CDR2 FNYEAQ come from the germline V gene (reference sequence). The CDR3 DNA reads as TGTGCCAGCAGCTTAGCCTTCGGGAACAATGAGCAGTTCTTC. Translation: CASSLAFGNNEQFF.

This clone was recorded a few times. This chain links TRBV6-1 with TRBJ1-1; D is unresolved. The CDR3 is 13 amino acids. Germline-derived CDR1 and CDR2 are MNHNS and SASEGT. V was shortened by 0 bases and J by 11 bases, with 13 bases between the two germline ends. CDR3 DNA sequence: TGTGCCAGCAGTGAAGCGCTTGGGAATCAGGCTTTCTTT. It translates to CASSEALGNQAFF.

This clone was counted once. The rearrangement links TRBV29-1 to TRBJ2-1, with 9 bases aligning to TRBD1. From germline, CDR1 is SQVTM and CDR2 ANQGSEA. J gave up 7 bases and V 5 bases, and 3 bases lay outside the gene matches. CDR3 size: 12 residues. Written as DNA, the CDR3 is TGCAGCGTTTACAGGGGGCGGAATGAGCAGTTCTTC. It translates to CSVYRGRNEQFF.